The 2 T cell receptor beta chains in this list originate from one sample, sequenced in a study of blood T cells in healthy people across ages. The authors ran a second PCR of about 7 to 12 cycles using a sample-barcoded 5' primer and a J-beta primer mix. TCRdb recomputed calls from the 5' RACE reads with MiXCR, one row per CDR3 protein. The repertoire consists of about a million distinct CDR3 sequences, with about 51% occurring once and the leading ten covering around a fifth. Sample: blood. These TCRs come from an older woman in good health.

The gene calls are TRBV4-1 and TRBJ2-7; TRBD1 matches at 9 bases. CDR3 length equals 14 residues. After removal of 3 bases from V and 2 bases from J, the junction contained 2 bases not matched to a gene. Germline V gene sequence: CDR1 MGHRA, CDR2 YSYEKL. CDR3 in amino acids: CASSHRTGAYEQYF. The CDR3, as DNA: TGCGCCAGCAGCCATAGGACAGGGGCCTACGAGCAGTACTTC.

The V and J genes are TRBV9 and TRBJ2-7; 7 nucleotides align to TRBD2. This CDR3 contains 17 residues. The trim removed 3 bases at V and 7 bases at J, leaving 19 bases unmatched. The V gene's germline CDR1 is SGDLS and CDR2 YYNGEE. CDR3 sequence reads: CASSAPPGRSSYNEQYF. The CDR3 DNA reads TGTGCCAGCAGCGCCCCGCCCGGGAGGAGCTCCTACAATGAGCAGTACTTC.